The source of this T cell receptor beta chain is a study of PD-L1 blockade in urothelial cancer. Time point described: peripheral blood 6 weeks after treatment start. The CDR3 has 14 amino acids. Germline values: CDR1 LNHDA, CDR2 SQIVND (reference sequence). V lost 3 bases and J lost 6; bases outside the gene matches: 5. The repertoire was sequenced with immunoSEQ multiplex PCR; TCRdb's copy has only in-frame clones and lacks some. The repertoire holds some 40,000 clones, with approximately 80% as singletons. The V gene is TRBV19, the J gene TRBJ2-1, with 7 bases that match TRBD2. The receptor was isolated from a man aged 35 to 55 with urothelial cancer. The sequencing here drew on PBMCs, taken around atezolizumab (anti-PD-L1) treatment. Here the CDR3 reads CASSIGGGLNEQFF. DNA of the CDR3: TGTGCCAGTAGTATTGGGGGGGGTCTCAATGAGCAGTTCTTC.